These T cell receptor beta chains were read from a single sample in a study of cytomegalovirus exposure and HLA in healthy donors. TCRdb keeps only in-frame clones here, not all; method: immunoSEQ multiplex PCR. The table lists more than 110,000 clones, 77% of them singletons, with about 4% in the top ten. Sequenced: PBMCs. The receptors here all came from a male donor in good health and CMV-seronegative. Both conserved end residues are part of each CDR3. The D gene is left open where the match is weak. Clone size is not always given. Where it is, it says once, few, many or a class for expanded clones.

j_gene | d_gene | v_gene | abundance | CDR3nt | CDR3aa
TRBJ1-6 | . | TRBV7-6 | . | TGTGCCAGCAGCTCGGGAGGGGGATTCGGTTCACCCCTCCACTTT | CASSSGGGFGSPLHF
TRBJ2-5 | . | TRBV19 | . | TGTGCCAGTAGTATAGATGGCAGAATACCCCGAACCCAGTACTTC | CASSIDGRIPRTQYF
TRBJ1-2 | . | TRBV9 | . | TGTGCCAGCAGCGTAGGACACTCAGTTAACTATGGCTACACCTTC | CASSVGHSVNYGYTF
TRBJ2-1 | TRBD2 | TRBV6-1 | . | TGTGCCAGCAGACTAGCGGGCTCCTACAATGAGCAGTTCTTC | CASRLAGSYNEQFF
TRBJ2-1 | TRBD2 | TRBV5-4 | . | TGTGCCAGCAGCTTGGCACCTAGCGGGGGGAGGAATGAGCAGTTCTTC | CASSLAPSGGRNEQFF
TRBJ2-3 | TRBD2 | TRBV6-4 | . | TGTGCCAGCAGTGCCCTCGAGACTAGCGGGCAGTATTTT | CASSALETSGQYF
TRBJ1-1 | . | TRBV5-1 | . | TGCGCCAGCAGCTTGGTAGGTCAGGGTATGAAGAACACTGAAGCTTTCTTT | CASSLVGQGMKNTEAFF
TRBJ2-7 | . | TRBV5-6 | . | TGTGCCAGCAGCTCACCGCCCCGGTACGAGCAGTACTTC | CASSSPPRYEQYF
TRBJ1-1 | . | TRBV6-5 | . | TGTGCCAGCAGTTACTATTCAAGCATGAACACTGAAGCTTTCTTT | CASSYYSSMNTEAFF
TRBJ1-1 | . | TRBV7-8 | . | TGTGCCAGCAGCTTAGGTTCCAGTTTGAACACTGAAGCTTTCTTT | CASSLGSSLNTEAFF
TRBJ1-5 | . | TRBV19 | few | TGTGCCAGTAGTCCGGGGAATCAGCCCCAGCATTTT | CASSPGNQPQHF
TRBJ2-6 | TRBD1 | TRBV2 | . | TGTGCCAGCATCGCCGGGACAGGGGGCGCGGGGGCCAACGTCCTGACTTTC | CASIAGTGGAGANVLTF
TRBJ2-1 | TRBD1 | TRBV6-5 | . | TGTGCCAGCAGTTACTCGTCAGGGGGTTTACGAAATGAGCAGTTCTTC | CASSYSSGGLRNEQFF
TRBJ2-7 | . | TRBV5-8 | . | TGTGCCAGCAGCTTGATAGCTAGCCCCGAGCAGTACTTC | CASSLIASPEQYF
TRBJ1-1 | TRBD1 | TRBV2 | . | TGTGCCAGCATTAAAGGACAGGGGGGAATGAACACTGAAGCTTTCTTT | CASIKGQGGMNTEAFF
TRBJ2-3 | . | TRBV7-6 | . | TGTGCCAGCAGCTTAGTTTACAGGGAAAACACAGATACGCAGTATTTT | CASSLVYRENTDTQYF
TRBJ1-1 | TRBD1 | TRBV7-8 | few | TGTGCCAGCAGCCCGGGAACCAGGGGGCGGAGGACTGAAGCTTTCTTT | CASSPGTRGRRTEAFF
TRBJ2-5 | . | TRBV7-6 | few | TGTGCCAGCAGCCCGAGGGGACTGCAAGAGACCCAGTACTTC | CASSPRGLQETQYF
TRBJ2-3 | TRBD2 | TRBV6-4 | . | TGTGCCAGCAGTACGGGCCCGGGGGGAATGGGCACAGATACGCAGTATTTT | CASSTGPGGMGTDTQYF
TRBJ1-4 | . | TRBV7-8 | . | TGTGCCAGCAGCTTGCTAGTTGCAACTAATGAAAAACTGTTTTTT | CASSLLVATNEKLFF